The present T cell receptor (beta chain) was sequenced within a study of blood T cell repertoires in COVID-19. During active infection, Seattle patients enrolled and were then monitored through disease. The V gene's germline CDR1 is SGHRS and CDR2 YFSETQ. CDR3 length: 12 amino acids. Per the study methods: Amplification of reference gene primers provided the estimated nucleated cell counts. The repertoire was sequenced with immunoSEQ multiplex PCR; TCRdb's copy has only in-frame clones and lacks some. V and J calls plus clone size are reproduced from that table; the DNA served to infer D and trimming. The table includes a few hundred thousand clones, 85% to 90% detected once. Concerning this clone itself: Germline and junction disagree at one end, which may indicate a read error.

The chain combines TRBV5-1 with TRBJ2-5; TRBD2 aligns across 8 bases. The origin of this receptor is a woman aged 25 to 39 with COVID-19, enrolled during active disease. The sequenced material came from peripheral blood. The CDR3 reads CARSPGGETQYF. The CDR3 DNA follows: TGCGCCCGCAGCCCGGGGGGGGAGACCCAGTACTTC. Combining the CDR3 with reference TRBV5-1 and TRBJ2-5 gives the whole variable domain KAGVTQTPRYLIKTRGQQVTLSCSPISGHRSVSWYQQTPGQGLQFLFEYFSETQRNKGNFPGRFSGRQFSNSRSEMNVSTLELGDSALYLCARSPGGETQYFGPGTRLLVL.